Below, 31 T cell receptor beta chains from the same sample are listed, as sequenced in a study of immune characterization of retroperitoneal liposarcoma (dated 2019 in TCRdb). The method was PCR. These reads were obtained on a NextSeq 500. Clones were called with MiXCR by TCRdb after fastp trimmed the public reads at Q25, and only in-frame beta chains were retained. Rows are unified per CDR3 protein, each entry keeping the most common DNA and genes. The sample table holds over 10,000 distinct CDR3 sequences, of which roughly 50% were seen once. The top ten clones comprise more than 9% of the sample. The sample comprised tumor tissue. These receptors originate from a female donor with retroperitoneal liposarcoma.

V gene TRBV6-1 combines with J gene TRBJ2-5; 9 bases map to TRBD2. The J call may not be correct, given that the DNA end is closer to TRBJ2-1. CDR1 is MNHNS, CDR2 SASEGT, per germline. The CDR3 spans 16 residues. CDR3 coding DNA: TGTGCCAGCAGTGAAGAGTTAGCGGGAGTCCAAGAGACCCAGTTCTTC. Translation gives CASSEELAGVQETQFF.

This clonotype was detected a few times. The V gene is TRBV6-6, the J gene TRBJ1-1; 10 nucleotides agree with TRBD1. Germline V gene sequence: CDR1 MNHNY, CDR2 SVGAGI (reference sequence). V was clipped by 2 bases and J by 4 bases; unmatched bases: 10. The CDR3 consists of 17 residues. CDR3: CASSYIRTGGGFTEAFF. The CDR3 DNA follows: TGTGCCAGCAGTTACATAAGGACAGGGGGTGGATTCACTGAAGCTTTCTTT.

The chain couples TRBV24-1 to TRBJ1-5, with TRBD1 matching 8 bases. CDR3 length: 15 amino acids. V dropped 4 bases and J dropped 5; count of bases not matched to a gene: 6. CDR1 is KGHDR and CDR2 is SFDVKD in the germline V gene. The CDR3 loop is CATSDPGTGHQPQHF. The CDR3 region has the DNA TGTGCCACCAGTGACCCAGGGACAGGTCATCAGCCCCAGCATTTT.

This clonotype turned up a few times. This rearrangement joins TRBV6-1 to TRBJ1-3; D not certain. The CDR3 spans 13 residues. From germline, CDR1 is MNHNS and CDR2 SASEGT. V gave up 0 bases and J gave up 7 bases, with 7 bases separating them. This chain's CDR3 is CASSEAPRNTIYF. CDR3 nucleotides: TGTGCCAGCAGTGAAGCGCCAAGGAACACCATATATTTT.

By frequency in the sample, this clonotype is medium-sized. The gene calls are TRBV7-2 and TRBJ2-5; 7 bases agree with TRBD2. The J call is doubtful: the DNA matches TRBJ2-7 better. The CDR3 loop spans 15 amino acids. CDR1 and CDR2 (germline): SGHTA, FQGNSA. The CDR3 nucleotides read TGTGCCAGCAGCTTAAAGCCTAGCGGTACTCACGAGCAGTACTTC. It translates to CASSLKPSGTHEQYF.

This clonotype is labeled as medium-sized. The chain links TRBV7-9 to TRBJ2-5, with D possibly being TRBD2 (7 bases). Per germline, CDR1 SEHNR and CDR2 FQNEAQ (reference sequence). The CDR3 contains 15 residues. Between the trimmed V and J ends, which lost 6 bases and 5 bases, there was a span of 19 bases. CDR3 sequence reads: CASSKGGAFKETQYF. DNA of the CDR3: TGTGCCAGCAGTAAAGGGGGGGCTTTCAAGGAGACCCAGTACTTC. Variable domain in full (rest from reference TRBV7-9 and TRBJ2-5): DTGVSQNPRHKITKRGQNVTFRCDPISEHNRLYWYRQTLGQGPEFLTYFQNEAQLEKSRLLSDRFSAERPKGSFSTLEIQRTEQGDSAMYLCASSKGGAFKETQYFGPGTRLLVL.

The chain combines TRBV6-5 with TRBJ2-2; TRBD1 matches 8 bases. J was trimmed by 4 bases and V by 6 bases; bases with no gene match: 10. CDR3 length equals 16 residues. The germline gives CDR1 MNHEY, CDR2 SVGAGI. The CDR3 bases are TGTGCCAGCAGGTCCAGAGGACAGGGCGGCACCGGGGAGCTGTTTTTT. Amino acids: CASRSRGQGGTGELFF.

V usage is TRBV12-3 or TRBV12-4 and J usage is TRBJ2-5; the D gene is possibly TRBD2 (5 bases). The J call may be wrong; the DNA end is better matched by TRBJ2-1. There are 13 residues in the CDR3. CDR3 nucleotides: TGTGCCAGCAGAGACGGGATCCAAGAGACCCAGTTCTTC. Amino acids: CASRDGIQETQFF.

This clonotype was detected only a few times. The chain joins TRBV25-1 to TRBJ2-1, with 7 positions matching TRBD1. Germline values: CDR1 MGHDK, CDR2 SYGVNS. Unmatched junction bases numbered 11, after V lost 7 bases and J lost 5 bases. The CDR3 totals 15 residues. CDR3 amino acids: CASISYGTENNEQFF. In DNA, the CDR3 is TGTGCCAGCATAAGTTACGGGACAGAAAACAATGAGCAGTTCTTC.

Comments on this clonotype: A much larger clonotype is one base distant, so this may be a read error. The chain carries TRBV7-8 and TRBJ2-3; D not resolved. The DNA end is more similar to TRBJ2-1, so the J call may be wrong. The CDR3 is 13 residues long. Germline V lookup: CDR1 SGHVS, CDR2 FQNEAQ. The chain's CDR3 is CASARHRSYEQFF. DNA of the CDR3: TGTGCCAGCGCGAGACACCGTTCCTACGAGCAGTTCTTC.

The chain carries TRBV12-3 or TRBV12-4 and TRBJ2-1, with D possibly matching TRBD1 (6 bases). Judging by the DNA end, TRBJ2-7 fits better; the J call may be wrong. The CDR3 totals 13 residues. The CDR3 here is CASTAAGAYEQYF. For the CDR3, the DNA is TGTGCCAGCACTGCCGCAGGGGCCTACGAGCAGTACTTC.

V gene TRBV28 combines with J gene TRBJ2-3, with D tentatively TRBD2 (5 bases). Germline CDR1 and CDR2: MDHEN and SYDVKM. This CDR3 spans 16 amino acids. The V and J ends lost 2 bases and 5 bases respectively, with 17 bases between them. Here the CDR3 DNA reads TGTGCCAGCAGTTTAACCTCTTCGCTAGCAGAAGATACGCAGTATTTT. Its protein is CASSLTSSLAEDTQYF.

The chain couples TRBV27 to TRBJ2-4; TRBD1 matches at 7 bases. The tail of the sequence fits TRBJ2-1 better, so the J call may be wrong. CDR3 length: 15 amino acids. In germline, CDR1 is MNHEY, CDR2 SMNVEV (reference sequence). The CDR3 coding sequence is TGTGCCAGCAGTTTGCACAGGGGACCTGGGTACGAGCAGTTCTTC. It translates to CASSLHRGPGYEQFF.

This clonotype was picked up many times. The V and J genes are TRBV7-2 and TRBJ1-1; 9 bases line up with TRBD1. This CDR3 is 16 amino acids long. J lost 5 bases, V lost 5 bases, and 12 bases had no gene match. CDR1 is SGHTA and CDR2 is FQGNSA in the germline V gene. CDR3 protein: CASSPQPGQGRTEAFF. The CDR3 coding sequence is TGTGCCAGCAGCCCCCAACCCGGACAGGGGCGAACTGAAGCTTTCTTT.

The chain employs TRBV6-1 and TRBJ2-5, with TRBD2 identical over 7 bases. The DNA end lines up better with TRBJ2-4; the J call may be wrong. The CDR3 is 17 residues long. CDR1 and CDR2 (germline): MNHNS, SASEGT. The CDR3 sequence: CASSEDPLVGGWDIQYF. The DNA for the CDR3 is TGTGCCAGCAGTGAAGATCCTCTTGTCGGGGGGTGGGACATTCAGTACTTC.

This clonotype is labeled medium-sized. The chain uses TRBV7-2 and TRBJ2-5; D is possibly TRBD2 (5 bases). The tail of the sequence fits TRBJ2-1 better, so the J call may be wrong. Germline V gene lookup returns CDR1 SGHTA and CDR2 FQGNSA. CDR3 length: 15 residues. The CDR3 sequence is CASSGELGVGETQFF. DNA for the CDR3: TGTGCCAGCAGCGGCGAGCTGGGTGTGGGAGAGACCCAGTTCTTC.

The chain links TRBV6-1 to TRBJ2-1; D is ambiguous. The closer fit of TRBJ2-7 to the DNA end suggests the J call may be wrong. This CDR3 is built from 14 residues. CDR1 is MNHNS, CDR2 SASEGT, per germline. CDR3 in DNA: TGTGCCAGCAGTGAAAAGGGCAGTTCCTACGAGCAGTACTTC. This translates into CASSEKGSSYEQYF.

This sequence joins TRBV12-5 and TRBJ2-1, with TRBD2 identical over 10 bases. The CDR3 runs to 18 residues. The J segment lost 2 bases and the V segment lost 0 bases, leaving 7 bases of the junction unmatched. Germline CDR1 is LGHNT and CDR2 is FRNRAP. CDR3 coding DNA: TGTGCTAGTGGTTTGGTACTCCCGGGACTAGCGCCCTACAATGAGCAGTTCTTC. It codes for CASGLVLPGLAPYNEQFF.

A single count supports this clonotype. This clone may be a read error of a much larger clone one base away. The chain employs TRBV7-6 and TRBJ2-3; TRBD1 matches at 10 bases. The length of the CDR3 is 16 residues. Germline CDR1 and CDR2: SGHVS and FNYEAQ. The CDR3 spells CASSFGDRGPTDTLYF. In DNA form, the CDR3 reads TGTGCCAGCAGCTTCGGAGACAGGGGGCCCACAGATACGCTGTATTTT.

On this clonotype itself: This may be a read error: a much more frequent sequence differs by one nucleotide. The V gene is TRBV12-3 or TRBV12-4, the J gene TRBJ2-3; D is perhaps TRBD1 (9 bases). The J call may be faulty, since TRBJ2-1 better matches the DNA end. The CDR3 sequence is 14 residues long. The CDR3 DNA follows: TGTGCCGGACACAGGGGGCGGGAGGCGTACGAGCAGTTCTTC. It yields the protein CAGHRGREAYEQFF.

In DNA form, the CDR3 reads TGTGCCAGCAGTGATGGGGGAACTGGGGCCAACGTCCTGACTTTC. Translating gives CASSDGGTGANVLTF. V usage is TRBV6-1 and J usage is TRBJ2-6; D is tentatively TRBD1 or TRBD2 (5 bases each). Germline V lookup: CDR1 MNHNS, CDR2 SASEGT. V was clipped by 3 bases and J by 2 bases, with 8 bases between them. The CDR3 contains 15 residues.

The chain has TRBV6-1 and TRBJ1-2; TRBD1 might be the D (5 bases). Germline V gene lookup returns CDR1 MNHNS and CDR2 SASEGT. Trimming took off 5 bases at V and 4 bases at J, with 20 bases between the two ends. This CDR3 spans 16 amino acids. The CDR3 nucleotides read TGTGCCAGCAGTCCCTCACTCCTGGCAGGGCCCTATGGCTACACCTTC. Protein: CASSPSLLAGPYGYTF.

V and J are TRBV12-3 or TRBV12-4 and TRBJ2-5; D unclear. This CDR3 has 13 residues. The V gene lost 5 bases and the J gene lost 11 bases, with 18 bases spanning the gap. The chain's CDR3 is CASSPSRVREQYF. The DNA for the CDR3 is TGTGCCAGCAGTCCCTCTAGGGTTCGTGAGCAGTACTTC.

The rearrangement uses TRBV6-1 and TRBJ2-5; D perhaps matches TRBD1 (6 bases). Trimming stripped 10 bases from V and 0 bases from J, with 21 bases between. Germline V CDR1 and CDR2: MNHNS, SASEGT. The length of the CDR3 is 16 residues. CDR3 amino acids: CANTTLDRRYQETQYF. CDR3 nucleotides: TGTGCCAACACCACGCTGGACAGAAGGTACCAAGAGACCCAGTACTTC.

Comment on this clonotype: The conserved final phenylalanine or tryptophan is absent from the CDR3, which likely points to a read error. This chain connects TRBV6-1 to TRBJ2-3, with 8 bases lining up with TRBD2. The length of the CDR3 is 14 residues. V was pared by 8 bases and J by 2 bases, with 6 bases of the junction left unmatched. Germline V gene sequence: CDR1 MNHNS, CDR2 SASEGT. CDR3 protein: CASGGRGVTDTQYV. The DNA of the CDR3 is TGTGCCAGCGGGGGGCGGGGGGTCACAGATACGCAGTATGTT.

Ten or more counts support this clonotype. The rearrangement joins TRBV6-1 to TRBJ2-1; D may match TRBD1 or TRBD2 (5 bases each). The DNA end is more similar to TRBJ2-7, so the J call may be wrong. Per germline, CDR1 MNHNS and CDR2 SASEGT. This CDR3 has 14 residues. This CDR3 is CATAWGRSPYEQYF. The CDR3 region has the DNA TGTGCCACAGCCTGGGGGAGAAGCCCCTACGAGCAGTACTTC.

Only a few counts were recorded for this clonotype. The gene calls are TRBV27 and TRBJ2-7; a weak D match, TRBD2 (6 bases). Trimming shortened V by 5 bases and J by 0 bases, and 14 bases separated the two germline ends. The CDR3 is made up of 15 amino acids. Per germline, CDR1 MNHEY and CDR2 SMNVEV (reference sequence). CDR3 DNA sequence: TGTGCCAGCAGTCCTCCCGGAGGGAACTCCTACGAGCAGTACTTC. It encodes CASSPPGGNSYEQYF.

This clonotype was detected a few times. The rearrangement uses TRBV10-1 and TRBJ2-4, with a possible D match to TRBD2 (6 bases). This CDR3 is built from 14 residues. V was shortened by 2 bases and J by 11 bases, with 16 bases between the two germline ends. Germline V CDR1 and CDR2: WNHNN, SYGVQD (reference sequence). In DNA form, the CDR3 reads TGCGCCAGCAGTGAGATGCGGAGCGGAGGGTTTCAGTACTTC. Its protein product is CASSEMRSGGFQYF.

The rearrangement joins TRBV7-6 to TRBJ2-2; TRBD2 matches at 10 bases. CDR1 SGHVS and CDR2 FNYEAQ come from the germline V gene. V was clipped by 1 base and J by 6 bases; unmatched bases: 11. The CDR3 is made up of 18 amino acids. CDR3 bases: TGTGCCAGCAGCTTAGTGATTAGCGGGGGGCCTAACGCCGGGGAGCTGTTTTTT. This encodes CASSLVISGGPNAGELFF.

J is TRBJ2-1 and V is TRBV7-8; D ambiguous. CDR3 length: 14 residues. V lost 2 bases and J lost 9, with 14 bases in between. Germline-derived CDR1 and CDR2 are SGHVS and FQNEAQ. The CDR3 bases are TGTGCCAGCAGCTTATTTGCTAGTTCGGTTGAGCAGTTCTTC. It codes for CASSLFASSVEQFF. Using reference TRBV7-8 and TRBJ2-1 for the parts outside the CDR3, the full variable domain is GAGVSQSPRYKVAKRGQDVALRCDPISGHVSLFWYQQALGQGPEFLTYFQNEAQLDKSGLPSDRFFAERPEGSVSTLKIQRTQQEDSAVYLCASSLFASSVEQFFGPGTRLTVL.

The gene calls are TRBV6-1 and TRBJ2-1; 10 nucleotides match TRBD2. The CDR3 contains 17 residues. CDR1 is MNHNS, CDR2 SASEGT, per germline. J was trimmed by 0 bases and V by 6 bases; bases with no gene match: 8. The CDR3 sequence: CASSRTSGGSSYNEQFF. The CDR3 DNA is TGTGCCAGCAGCCGGACTAGCGGTGGAAGCTCCTACAATGAGCAGTTCTTC.